One T cell receptor (beta chain) is described in this entry. Germline V gene lookup returns CDR1 SGHVS and CDR2 FNYEAQ. The CDR3 is 16 residues long. V was clipped by 1 base and J by 2 bases, with 14 bases between them. In the authors' methods: Quantification of nucleated cells was approximated via reference gene primer amplification. Some clones are missing from TCRdb's copy, which holds only in-frame ones; the method was immunoSEQ multiplex PCR. The V and J calls and clone size are taken from that table; D and trimming were inferred from the DNA. The sample records roughly 92,000 clones, 90% being singletons. The data derive from a study of blood T cell repertoires in COVID-19. Study-level information: Samples representing acute and convalescent COVID-19 were sourced from the United States, Italy and Spain. T cells, B-cell-depleted T cells, or PBMCs supplied cDNA or gDNA.

The specimen sequenced was peripheral blood. The genes are TRBV7-6 and TRBJ1-2; D ambiguous. The receptor's source is a man between 45 and 60 years old with acute or convalescent COVID-19. This CDR3 is CASSLVAGSPNYGYTF. The CDR3 DNA follows: TGTGCCAGCAGCTTAGTAGCCGGGAGCCCCAACTATGGCTACACCTTC.